The clone carrying this T cell receptor (beta chain) was seen at least ten times. The antigen remains undetermined. V gave up 6 bases and J gave up 0 bases, with 12 bases separating them. This CDR3 is built from 15 residues. Per the germline V gene, CDR1 is SEHNR and CDR2 is FQNEAQ (reference sequence). It was RNA transcripts that yielded the amplified TCR beta CDR3 regions. HTBI primers drove first-round RT-PCR of the TCR CDR3. TCRdb independently ran MiXCR on the multiplex PCR reads; one entry per CDR3 protein. Here the sample spans approximately 400,000 distinct CDR3 sequences, around a sixth being singletons. This sample was included in a study of T cells in Graves' hyperthyroidism and ophthalmopathy. Study findings and constraints: Ophthalmopathy and stable hyperthyroidism were separated by a 13 V-J model.

Calling Graves' hyperthyroidism stable meant ophthalmopathy did not progress within 18 months. The sequence came from a young woman with Graves' hyperthyroidism. The sample was blood. This chain connects TRBV7-9 to TRBJ2-1; D ambiguous. The CDR3 DNA follows: TGTGCCAGCAGTCTCCCTACCAGCTCCTACAATGAGCAGTTCTTC. Translation gives CASSLPTSSYNEQFF.